A selection of T cell receptor beta chains follows, all from one sample in a study of T cells in Graves' hyperthyroidism and ophthalmopathy. TCRdb reanalysed the multiplex PCR reads using MiXCR and keeps one entry per CDR3 protein. This table has just under 750,000 distinct CDR3 sequences, 30% to 40% appearing once. Sequenced input: blood. These receptors were obtained from a woman aged 40 to 49 with Graves' hyperthyroidism. Both conserved end residues are part of each CDR3. The D gene is left open where the match is weak. Size is stated for part of the rows, as once, few or many counts, or as a class when the clone is expanded.

J: TRBJ2-6
V: TRBV14
D: TRBD1
size: NA
DNA: TGTGCCAGCAGCCAAGTTGGGACAGGGGACTCTGGGGCCAACGTCCTGACTTTC
CDR3: CASSQVGTGDSGANVLTF

J: TRBJ2-5
V: TRBV7-2
D: TRBD2
size: NA
DNA: TGTGCCAGCAGCTTTGTTCGTGAGGGGACTAGCGGGAGGGGTGAGACCCAGTACTTC
CDR3: CASSFVREGTSGRGETQYF

J: TRBJ2-7
V: TRBV13
D: NA
size: NA
DNA: TGTGCCAGCAGCTTTGACGTGCACAATGAGCAGTACTTC
CDR3: CASSFDVHNEQYF

J: TRBJ1-4
V: TRBV20-1
D: NA
size: many
DNA: TGCAGTGCTGGGACGGCAACTAATGAAAAACTGTTTTTT
CDR3: CSAGTATNEKLFF

J: TRBJ2-3
V: TRBV15
D: NA
size: NA
DNA: TGTGCCACCAGCAGAGCAATCACCAGCACCGATACGCAGTATTTT
CDR3: CATSRAITSTDTQYF

J: TRBJ1-4
V: TRBV19
D: NA
size: NA
DNA: TGTGCCAGTAGTATTTTAGGCCTATCAGGGAATAATGAAAAACTGTTTTTT
CDR3: CASSILGLSGNNEKLFF

J: TRBJ1-1
V: TRBV10-1
D: NA
size: NA
DNA: TGCGCCAGCAGTGAGACCCTGGTGAACACTGAAGCTTTCTTT
CDR3: CASSETLVNTEAFF

J: TRBJ2-2
V: TRBV24-1
D: NA
size: NA
DNA: TGTGCCAGCAGTTTACCGTCGTCGACACCCATCCCGGGTACCGGGGAGCTGTTTTTT
CDR3: CASSLPSSTPIPGTGELFF

J: TRBJ1-1
V: TRBV25-1
D: NA
size: many
DNA: TGTGCCAGCAGTGACAGGGCGGTGGCTTTCTTT
CDR3: CASSDRAVAFF

J: TRBJ2-7
V: TRBV29-1
D: NA
size: many
DNA: TGCAGCGTTGAATGGGGAGGCGAGCAGTACTTC
CDR3: CSVEWGGEQYF

J: TRBJ2-7
V: TRBV15
D: NA
size: NA
DNA: TGTGCCACCAGCAGTTCGGAGACAGGACCCTACGAGCAGTACTTC
CDR3: CATSSSETGPYEQYF

J: TRBJ1-1
V: TRBV7-2
D: NA
size: many
DNA: TGTGCCAGCAGCTTTACCCAGGTGAACACTGAAGCTTTCTTT
CDR3: CASSFTQVNTEAFF

J: TRBJ1-1
V: TRBV12-3/TRBV12-4
D: NA
size: NA
DNA: TGTGCCAGCAGTATCAGTTACAGTTCTGAAGCTTTCTTT
CDR3: CASSISYSSEAFF

J: TRBJ2-5
V: TRBV7-8
D: TRBD2
size: NA
DNA: TGTGCCAGCAGCTTTGCGAGCCTAGCGGGGGGTAATGAGCAGTACTTC
CDR3: CASSFASLAGGNEQYF

J: TRBJ1-5
V: TRBV6-5
D: NA
size: few
DNA: TGTGCCAGCAGTTACACAACAGGTAATCAGCCCCAGCATTTT
CDR3: CASSYTTGNQPQHF

J: TRBJ1-1
V: TRBV20-1
D: TRBD1
size: NA
DNA: TGCAGTGCTAGAGGAGTAGGGGACAGGGTTGGCACTGAAGCTTTCTTT
CDR3: CSARGVGDRVGTEAFF

J: TRBJ1-1
V: TRBV20-1
D: NA
size: NA
DNA: TGCAGTGCTAGACCGACGGGGTTTGAAGCTTTCTTT
CDR3: CSARPTGFEAFF

J: TRBJ1-2
V: TRBV7-2
D: NA
size: few
DNA: TGTGCCAGCAGCTTGGACAGAAATGGCTACACCTTC
CDR3: CASSLDRNGYTF

J: TRBJ1-1
V: TRBV7-9
D: TRBD1
size: many
DNA: TGTGCCAGCAGCTCGGACAGGGGGTGGTACGACCGAGCTTTCTTT
CDR3: CASSSDRGWYDRAFF

J: TRBJ1-1
V: TRBV12-3/TRBV12-4
D: NA
size: NA
DNA: TGTGCCAGCAGCCCCCGCGGAGGATACACTGAAGCTTTCTTT
CDR3: CASSPRGGYTEAFF

J: TRBJ1-1
V: TRBV7-9
D: TRBD1
size: NA
DNA: TGTGCCAGCACCCGGTGGGGGACAGGGTCGACTGAAGCTTTCTTT
CDR3: CASTRWGTGSTEAFF

J: TRBJ1-6
V: TRBV6-2/TRBV6-3
D: NA
size: NA
DNA: TGTGCCAGCAGTTACTCCGCGACACCTAATTCACCCCTCCACTTT
CDR3: CASSYSATPNSPLHF

J: TRBJ1-6
V: TRBV7-9
D: NA
size: NA
DNA: TGTGCCAGCAGTAGCCGTTCCAATTCACCCCTCCACTTT
CDR3: CASSSRSNSPLHF

J: TRBJ2-7
V: TRBV15
D: NA
size: many
DNA: TGTGCCACCAGCGGCCCTCTCACGGGCGAGCAGTACTTC
CDR3: CATSGPLTGEQYF

J: TRBJ1-2
V: TRBV6-6
D: NA
size: many
DNA: TGTGCCAGCAGTTACAACGGGAACAGCTATGGCTACACCTTC
CDR3: CASSYNGNSYGYTF

J: TRBJ2-3
V: TRBV24-1
D: NA
size: NA
DNA: TGTGCCACCAGTCTGCCAAACACAGATACGCAGTATTTT
CDR3: CATSLPNTDTQYF

J: TRBJ2-5
V: TRBV5-4
D: NA
size: NA
DNA: TGTGCCAGCAGCTTATGGGGGATCTCCCAAGAGACCCAGCACTTC
CDR3: CASSLWGISQETQHF

J: TRBJ2-7
V: TRBV7-2
D: NA
size: NA
DNA: TGTGCCAGCAGCTCAATGGGGGACGAGCAGTACTTC
CDR3: CASSSMGDEQYF

J: TRBJ1-1
V: TRBV9
D: TRBD1
size: NA
DNA: TGTGCCAGCAGCCCCCAGGACAGGCGGAACACTGAAGCTTTCTTT
CDR3: CASSPQDRRNTEAFF

J: TRBJ1-6
V: TRBV7-2
D: NA
size: NA
DNA: TGTGCCAGCAGCTTAGGGGACGATTCACCCCTCCACTTT
CDR3: CASSLGDDSPLHF

J: TRBJ1-2
V: TRBV5-6
D: NA
size: many
DNA: TGTGCCAGCAGCTTGCACGGACGTGGTGGCTACACCTTC
CDR3: CASSLHGRGGYTF

J: TRBJ1-2
V: TRBV12-3/TRBV12-4
D: NA
size: few
DNA: TGTGCCAGCAGTTGGGATTCGAGACAGGAGTATGTCTACACCTTC
CDR3: CASSWDSRQEYVYTF

J: TRBJ2-7
V: TRBV7-9
D: NA
size: NA
DNA: TGCGCCAGCAGCCAAGACGTATGGGGGCTCTATTCCAACGAGCAGTACTTC
CDR3: CASSQDVWGLYSNEQYF

J: TRBJ1-4
V: TRBV7-9
D: TRBD1
size: few
DNA: TGTGCCAGCAGCTTTTTACCGGGACAGGGTAATGAAAAACTGTTTTTT
CDR3: CASSFLPGQGNEKLFF

J: TRBJ2-2
V: TRBV14
D: NA
size: NA
DNA: TGTGCCAGCAGCCAAGTCAGCCGGGCCGGGGAGCTGTTTTTT
CDR3: CASSQVSRAGELFF

J: TRBJ2-7
V: TRBV10-1
D: TRBD1
size: NA
DNA: TGCGCCAGCAGTGACCTCGGGACAGGGAACGAGCAGTACTTC
CDR3: CASSDLGTGNEQYF

J: TRBJ1-1
V: TRBV9
D: TRBD1
size: many
DNA: TGTGCCAGCAGCCCAAGACAGGGGGCTGACAACACTGAAGCTTTCTTT
CDR3: CASSPRQGADNTEAFF

J: TRBJ1-2
V: TRBV11-2
D: NA
size: many
DNA: TGTGCCAGCAGCCAGGGCGTCGGGCGAGACTACACCTTC
CDR3: CASSQGVGRDYTF

J: TRBJ2-7
V: TRBV20-1
D: TRBD2
size: NA
DNA: TGCAGTGCTTCCTGGACTAGCGGGAGATTTCTCCCCCTTTCCTACGAGCAGTACTTC
CDR3: CSASWTSGRFLPLSYEQYF

J: TRBJ2-7
V: TRBV7-2
D: TRBD2
size: NA
DNA: TGTGCCAGCAGCTTCGGTAGCGGGGACTACGAGCAGTACTTC
CDR3: CASSFGSGDYEQYF

J: TRBJ1-5
V: TRBV6-5
D: NA
size: NA
DNA: TGTGCCAGCAGTTACCCCCCGGGGAGTCTTCAGCCCCAGCATTTT
CDR3: CASSYPPGSLQPQHF

J: TRBJ1-4
V: TRBV3-2
D: NA
size: NA
DNA: TGTGCCAGCAGCCTTGCAACAGGGCGGGAAAAACTGTTTTTT
CDR3: CASSLATGREKLFF

J: TRBJ2-5
V: TRBV7-9
D: NA
size: many
DNA: TGTGCCAGCAGCTTGTCCCCTAAAGAGACCCAGTACTTC
CDR3: CASSLSPKETQYF

J: TRBJ2-7
V: TRBV12-3/TRBV12-4
D: NA
size: many
DNA: TGTGCCAGCGAAGTGGGACGGGCTGGGCAGTACTTC
CDR3: CASEVGRAGQYF

J: TRBJ2-2
V: TRBV24-1
D: NA
size: many
DNA: TGTGCCACCAGTGATCCATCTTCGGGAGCAAACACCGGGGAGCTGTTTTTT
CDR3: CATSDPSSGANTGELFF

J: TRBJ1-2
V: TRBV29-1
D: TRBD1
size: NA
DNA: TGCAGCGTTGAACCGCGGGACAGCTATGGCTACACCTTC
CDR3: CSVEPRDSYGYTF

J: TRBJ1-2
V: TRBV20-1
D: NA
size: NA
DNA: TGCAGTGCTAAAGGACCCGATGGCTACACCTTC
CDR3: CSAKGPDGYTF

J: TRBJ2-2
V: TRBV5-1
D: NA
size: NA
DNA: TGCGCCAGCGGAGTACGCGGGAACACCGGGGAGCTGTTTTTT
CDR3: CASGVRGNTGELFF

J: TRBJ1-3
V: TRBV5-5
D: NA
size: NA
DNA: TGTGCCAGCAGCCCACCCGGGACCTTGGCTGGAAACACCATATATTTT
CDR3: CASSPPGTLAGNTIYF

J: TRBJ1-5
V: TRBV10-3
D: NA
size: many
DNA: TGTGCCATCACCGGGGCTGAAAATCAGCCCCAGCATTTT
CDR3: CAITGAENQPQHF

J: TRBJ2-5
V: TRBV20-1
D: TRBD2
size: NA
DNA: TGCAGTGCTAGAGAGGCGGGCGGGGGGAAAGAGACCCAGTACTTC
CDR3: CSAREAGGGKETQYF

J: TRBJ1-4
V: TRBV7-2
D: NA
size: NA
DNA: TGTGCCAGCAGCTCCGGGACCGCCGGCGGGGCTGGTAATGAAAAACTGTTTTTT
CDR3: CASSSGTAGGAGNEKLFF

J: TRBJ2-5
V: TRBV13
D: TRBD2
size: NA
DNA: TGTGCCAGCAGTTCTCCTCCGCGTAGCGGGGGAGAGACCCAGTACTTC
CDR3: CASSSPPRSGGETQYF

J: TRBJ2-5
V: TRBV2
D: NA
size: NA
DNA: TGTGCCAGCAGCTTAGTGGACAGAAAAGAGACCCAGTACTTC
CDR3: CASSLVDRKETQYF

J: TRBJ2-7
V: TRBV7-9
D: TRBD2
size: many
DNA: TGTGCCAGCAGCTTAGCCACGGGGGGAGAGCAGTACTTC
CDR3: CASSLATGGEQYF

J: TRBJ1-1
V: TRBV7-2
D: NA
size: few
DNA: TGCGCCAGCAGCCAAGATACTCTGGGGGCCGATCGGGGAGCTTTCTTT
CDR3: CASSQDTLGADRGAFF

J: TRBJ1-2
V: TRBV7-9
D: TRBD1
size: NA
DNA: TGTGCCAGCAGTCCTCTCGACAGGGTGGGTGGCTACACCTTC
CDR3: CASSPLDRVGGYTF

J: TRBJ1-6
V: TRBV6-5
D: NA
size: few
DNA: TGTGCCAGCAGTTACGGTCCAGGTGGGGATTCACCCCTCCACTTT
CDR3: CASSYGPGGDSPLHF